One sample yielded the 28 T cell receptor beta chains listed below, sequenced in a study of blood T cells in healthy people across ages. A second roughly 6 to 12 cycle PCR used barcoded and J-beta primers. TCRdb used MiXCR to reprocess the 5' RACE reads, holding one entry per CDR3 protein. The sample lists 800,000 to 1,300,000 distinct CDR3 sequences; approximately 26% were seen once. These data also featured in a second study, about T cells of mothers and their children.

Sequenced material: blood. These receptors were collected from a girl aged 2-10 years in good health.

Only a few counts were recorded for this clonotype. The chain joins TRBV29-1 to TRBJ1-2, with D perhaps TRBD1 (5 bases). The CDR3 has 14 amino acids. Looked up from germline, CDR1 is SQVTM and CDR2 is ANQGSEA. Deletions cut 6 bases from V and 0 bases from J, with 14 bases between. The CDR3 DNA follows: TGCAGCGTGGTGGGGCAGACGACTAACTATGGCTACACCTTC. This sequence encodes CSVVGQTTNYGYTF. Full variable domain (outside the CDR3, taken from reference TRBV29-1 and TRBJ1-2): SAVISQKPSRDICQRGTSLTIQCQVDSQVTMMFWYRQQPGQSLTLIATANQGSEATYESGFVIDKFPISRPNLTFSTLTVSNMSPEDSSIYLCSVVGQTTNYGYTFGSGTRLTVV.

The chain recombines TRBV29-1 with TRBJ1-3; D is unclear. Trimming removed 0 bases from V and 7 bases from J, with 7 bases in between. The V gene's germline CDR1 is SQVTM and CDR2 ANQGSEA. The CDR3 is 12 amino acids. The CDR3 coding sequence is TGCAGCGTTGAAGAGGTTGGGAACACCATATATTTT. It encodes CSVEEVGNTIYF.

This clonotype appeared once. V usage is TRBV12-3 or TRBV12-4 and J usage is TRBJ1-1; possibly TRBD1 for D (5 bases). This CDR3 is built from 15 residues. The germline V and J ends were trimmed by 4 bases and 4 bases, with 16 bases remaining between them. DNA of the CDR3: TGTGCCAGCAGTTCTCCAGACGCAGGGACCACTGAAGCTTTCTTT. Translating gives CASSSPDAGTTEAFF.

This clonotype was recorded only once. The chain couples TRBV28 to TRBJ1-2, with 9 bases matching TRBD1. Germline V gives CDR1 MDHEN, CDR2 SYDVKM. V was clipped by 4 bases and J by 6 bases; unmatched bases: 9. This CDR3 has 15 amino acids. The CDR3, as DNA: TGTGCCAGCAGTTCATCCGGGACAGGGAAGAATGGCTACACCTTC. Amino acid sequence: CASSSSGTGKNGYTF.

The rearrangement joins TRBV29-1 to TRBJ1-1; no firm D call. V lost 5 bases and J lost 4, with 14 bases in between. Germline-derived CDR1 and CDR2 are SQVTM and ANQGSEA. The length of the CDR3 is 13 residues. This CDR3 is CSVIGREVTEAFF. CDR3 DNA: TGCAGCGTTATTGGGAGGGAGGTCACTGAAGCTTTCTTT.

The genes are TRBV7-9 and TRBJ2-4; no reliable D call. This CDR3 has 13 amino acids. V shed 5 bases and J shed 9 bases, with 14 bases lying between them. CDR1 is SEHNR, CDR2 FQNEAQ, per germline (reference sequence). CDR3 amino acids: CASSAELGSIQYF. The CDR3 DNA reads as TGTGCCAGCAGCGCTGAGCTGGGATCCATTCAGTACTTC.

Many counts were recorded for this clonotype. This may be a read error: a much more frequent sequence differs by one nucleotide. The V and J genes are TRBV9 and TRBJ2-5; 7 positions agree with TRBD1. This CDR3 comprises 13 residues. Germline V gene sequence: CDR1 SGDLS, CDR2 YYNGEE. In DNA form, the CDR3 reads TGTGCCAGCAGCCCCGGGACAGAAGAGACCCAGTGCTTC. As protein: CASSPGTEETQCF.

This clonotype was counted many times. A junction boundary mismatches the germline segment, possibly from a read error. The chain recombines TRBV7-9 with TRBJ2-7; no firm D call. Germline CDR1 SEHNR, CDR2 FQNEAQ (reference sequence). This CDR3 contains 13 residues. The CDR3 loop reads CASSLGGNYEQYF. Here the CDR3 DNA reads TGCGCCAGCAGCTTGGGTGGAAACTACGAGCAGTACTTC.

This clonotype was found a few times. Written as DNA, the CDR3 is TGTGCCAGCAGCTTAACATCCATGAACACTGAAGCTTTCTTT. Its protein product is CASSLTSMNTEAFF. The chain couples TRBV7-3 to TRBJ1-1; no firm D call. CDR1 and CDR2 (germline): SGHTA, FQGTGA. Trimming shortened V by 0 bases and J by 0 bases, and 5 bases separated the two germline ends. The CDR3 has 14 amino acids. The full variable domain, rest sourced from reference TRBV7-3 and TRBJ1-1, is GAGVSQTPSNKVTEKGKYVELRCDPISGHTALYWYRQSLGQGPEFLIYFQGTGAADDSGLPNDRFFAVRPEGSVSTLKIQRTERGDSAVYLCASSLTSMNTEAFFGQGTRLTVV.

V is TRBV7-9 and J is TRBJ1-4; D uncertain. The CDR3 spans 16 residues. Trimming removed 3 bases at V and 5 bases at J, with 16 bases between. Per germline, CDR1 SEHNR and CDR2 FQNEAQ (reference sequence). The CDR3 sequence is CASSFSYSEQNEKLFF. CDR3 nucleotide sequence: TGTGCCAGCAGCTTTTCCTATTCGGAACAAAATGAAAAACTGTTTTTT.

DNA for the CDR3: TGCAGTGCTAGAGATCTACCCAGGGGGTCCTACGAGCAGTACTTC. Amino acids: CSARDLPRGSYEQYF. The chain couples TRBV20-1 to TRBJ2-5; 7 nucleotides match TRBD1. The J call is uncertain, as TRBJ2-7 better fits the DNA end. There are 15 residues in the CDR3. In germline, CDR1 is DFQATT, CDR2 SNEGSKA (reference sequence).

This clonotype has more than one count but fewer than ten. Here the CDR3 reads CASSLGPSSAYEQYF. In nucleotides, the CDR3 is TGTGCCAGCAGCCTGGGACCTTCGTCGGCCTACGAGCAGTACTTC. This chain joins TRBV7-2 and TRBJ2-5, with D possibly called TRBD1 or TRBD2 (5 bases each). The J call may not be correct, given that the DNA end is closer to TRBJ2-7. Germline CDR1 SGHTA, CDR2 FQGNSA. The CDR3 has 15 residues.

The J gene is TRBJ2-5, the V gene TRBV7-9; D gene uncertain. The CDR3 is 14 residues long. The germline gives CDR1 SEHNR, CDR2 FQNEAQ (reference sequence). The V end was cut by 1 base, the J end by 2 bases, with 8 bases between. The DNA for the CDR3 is TGTGCCAGCAGCTTAGTTGCGGTTCAAGAGACCCAGTACTTC. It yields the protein CASSLVAVQETQYF. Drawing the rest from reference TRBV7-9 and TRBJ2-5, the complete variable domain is DTGVSQNPRHKITKRGQNVTFRCDPISEHNRLYWYRQTLGQGPEFLTYFQNEAQLEKSRLLSDRFSAERPKGSFSTLEIQRTEQGDSAMYLCASSLVAVQETQYFGPGTRLLVL.

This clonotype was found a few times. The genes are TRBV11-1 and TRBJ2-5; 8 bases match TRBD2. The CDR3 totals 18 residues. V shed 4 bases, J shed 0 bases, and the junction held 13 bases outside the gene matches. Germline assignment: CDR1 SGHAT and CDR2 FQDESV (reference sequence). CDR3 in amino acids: CASSSSPSGGEYQETQYF. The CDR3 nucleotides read TGTGCCAGCAGCTCCTCCCCCTCCGGGGGGGAGTACCAAGAGACCCAGTACTTC. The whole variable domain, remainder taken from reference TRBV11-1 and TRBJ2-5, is EAEVAQSPRYKITEKSQAVAFWCDPISGHATLYWYRQILGQGPELLVQFQDESVVDDSQLPKDRFSAERLKGVDSTLKIQPAELGDSAMYLCASSSSPSGGEYQETQYFGPGTRLLVL.

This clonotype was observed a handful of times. Here the CDR3 DNA reads TGCGCCAGCAGCCCAGCTAGCGAAGAGACCCAGTACTTC. This translates into CASSPASEETQYF. V is TRBV5-1 and J is TRBJ2-5; TRBD2 might be the D (6 bases). V dropped 4 bases and J dropped 3 bases, with 10 bases sitting between them. Germline V gives CDR1 SGHRS, CDR2 YFSETQ. The CDR3 extends over 13 amino acids.

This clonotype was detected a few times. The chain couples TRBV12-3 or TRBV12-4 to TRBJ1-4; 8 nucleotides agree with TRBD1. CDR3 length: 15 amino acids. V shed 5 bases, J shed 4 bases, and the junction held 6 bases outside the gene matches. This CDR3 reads CASSHRTGYNEKLFF. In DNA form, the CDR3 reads TGTGCCAGCAGTCACAGGACAGGGTATAATGAAAAACTGTTTTTT.

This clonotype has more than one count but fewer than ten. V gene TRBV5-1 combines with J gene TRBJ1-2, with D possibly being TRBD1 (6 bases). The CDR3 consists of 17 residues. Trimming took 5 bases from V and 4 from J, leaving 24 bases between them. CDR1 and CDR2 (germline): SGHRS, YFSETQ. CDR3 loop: CASRTQGPAHLIYGYTF. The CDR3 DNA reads TGCGCCAGCAGAACTCAGGGGCCTGCCCACCTCATCTATGGCTACACCTTC.

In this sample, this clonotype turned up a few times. The chain's CDR3 is CASSYSASGARSTDTQYF. The CDR3 DNA sequence: TGTGCCAGCAGTTACTCGGCCAGCGGGGCTAGGAGCACAGATACGCAGTATTTT. The rearrangement joins TRBV6-5 to TRBJ2-3, with TRBD2 matching over 7 bases. Looked up from germline, CDR1 is MNHEY and CDR2 is SVGAGI. V was pared by 0 bases and J by 0 bases, with 9 bases of the junction left unmatched. This CDR3 region has 18 residues.

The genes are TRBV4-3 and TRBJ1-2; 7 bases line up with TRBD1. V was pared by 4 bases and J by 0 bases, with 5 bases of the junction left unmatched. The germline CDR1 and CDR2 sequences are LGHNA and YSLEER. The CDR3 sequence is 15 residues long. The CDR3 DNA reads TGCGCCAGCAGCCCGGGGACAGACTCTAACTATGGCTACACCTTC. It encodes CASSPGTDSNYGYTF.

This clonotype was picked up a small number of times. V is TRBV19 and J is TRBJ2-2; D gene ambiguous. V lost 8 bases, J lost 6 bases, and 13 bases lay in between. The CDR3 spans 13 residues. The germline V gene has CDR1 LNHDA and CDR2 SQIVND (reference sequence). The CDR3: CASLSQLAGELFF. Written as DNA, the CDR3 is TGTGCCAGTCTTAGCCAACTTGCCGGGGAGCTGTTTTTT.

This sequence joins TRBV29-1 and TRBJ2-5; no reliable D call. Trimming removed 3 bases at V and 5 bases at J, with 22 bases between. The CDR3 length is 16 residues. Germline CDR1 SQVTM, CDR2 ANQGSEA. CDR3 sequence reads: CSVDGVEASAGETQYF. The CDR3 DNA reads TGCAGCGTTGATGGGGTTGAGGCCTCCGCCGGGGAGACCCAGTACTTC.

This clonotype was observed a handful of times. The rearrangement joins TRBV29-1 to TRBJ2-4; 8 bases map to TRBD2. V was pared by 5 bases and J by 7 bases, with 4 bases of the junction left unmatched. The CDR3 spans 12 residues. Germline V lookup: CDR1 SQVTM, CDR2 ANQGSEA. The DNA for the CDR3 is TGCAGCGTTCTCAGCGGGAGTAACATTCAGTACTTC. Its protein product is CSVLSGSNIQYF.

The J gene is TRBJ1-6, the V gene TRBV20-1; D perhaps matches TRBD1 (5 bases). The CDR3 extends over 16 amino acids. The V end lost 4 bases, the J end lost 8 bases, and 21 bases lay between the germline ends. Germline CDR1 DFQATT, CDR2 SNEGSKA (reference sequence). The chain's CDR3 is CSATVGGRALDSPLHF. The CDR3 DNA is TGCAGTGCTACGGTCGGAGGCAGGGCCCTTGATTCACCCCTCCACTTT.

The CDR3 protein is CASERWENTEAFF. For the CDR3, the DNA is TGTGCCAGCGAGAGATGGGAGAACACTGAAGCTTTCTTT. This sequence joins TRBV6-1 and TRBJ1-1; D call uncertain. This CDR3 is 13 amino acids long. CDR1 is MNHNS, CDR2 SASEGT, per germline. Trimming left V 8 bases short and J 1 base short, with 11 bases between.

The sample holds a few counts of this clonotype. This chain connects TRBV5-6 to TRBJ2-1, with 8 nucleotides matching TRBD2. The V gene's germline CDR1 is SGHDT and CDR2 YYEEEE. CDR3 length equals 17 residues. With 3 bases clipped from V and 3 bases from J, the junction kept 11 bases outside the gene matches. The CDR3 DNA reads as TGTGCCAGCAGCTACGGGGGGGTGCCCTCCGGCTACAATGAGCAGTTCTTC. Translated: CASSYGGVPSGYNEQFF.

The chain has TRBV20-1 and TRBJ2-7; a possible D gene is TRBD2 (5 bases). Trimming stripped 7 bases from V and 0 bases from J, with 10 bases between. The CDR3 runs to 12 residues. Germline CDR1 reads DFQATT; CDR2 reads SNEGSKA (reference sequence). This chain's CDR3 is CSVPGNSYEQYF. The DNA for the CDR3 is TGCAGTGTCCCGGGGAACTCCTACGAGCAGTACTTC.

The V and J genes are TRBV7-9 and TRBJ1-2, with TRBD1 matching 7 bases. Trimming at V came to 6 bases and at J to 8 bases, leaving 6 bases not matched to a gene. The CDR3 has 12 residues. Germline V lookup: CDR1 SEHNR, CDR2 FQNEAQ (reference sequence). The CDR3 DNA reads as TGTGCCAGCAGATCAGACAGGGTGGGCTACACCTTC. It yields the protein CASRSDRVGYTF.

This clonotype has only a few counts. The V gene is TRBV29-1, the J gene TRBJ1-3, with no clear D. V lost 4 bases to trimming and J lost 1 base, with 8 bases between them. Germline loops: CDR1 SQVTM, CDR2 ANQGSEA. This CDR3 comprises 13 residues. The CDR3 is CSVATASGNTIYF. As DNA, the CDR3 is TGCAGCGTTGCGACGGCTTCTGGAAACACCATATATTTT. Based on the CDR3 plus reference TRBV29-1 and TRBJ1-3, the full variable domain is SAVISQKPSRDICQRGTSLTIQCQVDSQVTMMFWYRQQPGQSLTLIATANQGSEATYESGFVIDKFPISRPNLTFSTLTVSNMSPEDSSIYLCSVATASGNTIYFGEGSWLTVV.